The present TCR beta chain was sequenced within a study of blood T cell repertoires in COVID-19. Study in general: From T cells, B-cell-depleted T cells, or PBMCs came the material, which was cDNA or gDNA.

The age range of participants was 18 to 89 years, with residence in about 25 US areas. Deletions cut 0 bases from V and 4 bases from J, with 9 bases between. Germline lookup yields CDR1 GTSNPN and CDR2 SVGIG (reference sequence). The CDR3 is 14 amino acids. Sequencing used immunoSEQ multiplex PCR; TCRdb keeps in-frame clones, though not all of them. The sample lists about 380,000 clones, 70% to 90% occurring once. The sequence was obtained from a woman in her late teens or twenties who had recovered from COVID-19. Specimen: PBMCs or T cells enriched from blood (not recorded which). J is TRBJ1-4 and V is TRBV30; D gene ambiguous. This CDR3 reads CAWSVLGFNEKLFF. CDR3 bases: TGTGCCTGGAGTGTCCTAGGTTTTAATGAAAAACTGTTTTTT.